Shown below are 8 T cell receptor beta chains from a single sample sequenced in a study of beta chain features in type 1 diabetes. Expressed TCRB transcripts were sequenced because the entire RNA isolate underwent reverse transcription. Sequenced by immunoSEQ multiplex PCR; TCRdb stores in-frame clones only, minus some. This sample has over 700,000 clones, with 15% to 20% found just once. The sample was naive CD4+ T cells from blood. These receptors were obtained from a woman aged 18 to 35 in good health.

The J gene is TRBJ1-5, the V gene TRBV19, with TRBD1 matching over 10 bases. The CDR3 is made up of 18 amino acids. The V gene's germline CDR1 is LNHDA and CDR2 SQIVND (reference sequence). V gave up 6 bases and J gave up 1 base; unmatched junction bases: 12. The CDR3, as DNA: TGTGCCAGTAGCCCCGGGACAGGGGTCGGTAGAAGCAATCAGCCCCAGCATTTT. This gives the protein CASSPGTGVGRSNQPQHF.

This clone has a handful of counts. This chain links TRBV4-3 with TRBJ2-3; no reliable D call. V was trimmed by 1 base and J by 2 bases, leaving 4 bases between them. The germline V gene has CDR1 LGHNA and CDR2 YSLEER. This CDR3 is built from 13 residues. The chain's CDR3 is CASSQAATDTQYF. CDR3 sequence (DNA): TGCGCCAGCAGCCAAGCCGCCACAGATACGCAGTATTTT.

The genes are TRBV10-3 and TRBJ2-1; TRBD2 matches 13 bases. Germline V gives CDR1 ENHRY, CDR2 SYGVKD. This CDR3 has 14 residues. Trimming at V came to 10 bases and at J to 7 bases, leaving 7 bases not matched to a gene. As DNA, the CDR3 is TGTGCCACCTCCGGGACTAGCGGGATTAATGAGCAGTTCTTC. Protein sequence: CATSGTSGINEQFF.

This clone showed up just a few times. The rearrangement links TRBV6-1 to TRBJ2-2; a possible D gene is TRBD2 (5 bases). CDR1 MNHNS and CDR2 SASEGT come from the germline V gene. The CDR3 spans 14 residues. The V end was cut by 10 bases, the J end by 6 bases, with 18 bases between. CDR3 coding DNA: TGTGCCATTGATAGCGCTGGGAGTGCCGGGGAGCTGTTTTTT. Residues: CAIDSAGSAGELFF.

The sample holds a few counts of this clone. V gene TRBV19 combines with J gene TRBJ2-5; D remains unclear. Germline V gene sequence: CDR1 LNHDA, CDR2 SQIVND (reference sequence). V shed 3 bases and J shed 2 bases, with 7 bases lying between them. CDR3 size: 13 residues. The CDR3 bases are TGTGCCAGTAGTATTTCCCAACAAGAGACCCAGTACTTC. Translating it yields CASSISQQETQYF.

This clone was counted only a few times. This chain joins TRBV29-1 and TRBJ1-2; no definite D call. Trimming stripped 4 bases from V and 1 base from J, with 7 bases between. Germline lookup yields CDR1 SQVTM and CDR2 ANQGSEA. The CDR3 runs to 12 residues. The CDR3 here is CSVGPGNYGYTF. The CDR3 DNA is TGCAGCGTTGGCCCGGGTAACTATGGCTACACCTTC.

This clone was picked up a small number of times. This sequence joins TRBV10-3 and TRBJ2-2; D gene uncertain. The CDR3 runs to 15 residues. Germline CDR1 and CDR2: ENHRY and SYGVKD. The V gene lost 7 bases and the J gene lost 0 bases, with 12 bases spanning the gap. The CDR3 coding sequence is TGTGCCATCAATATCAGACTCCCGAACACCGGGGAGCTGTTTTTT. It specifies CAINIRLPNTGELFF.

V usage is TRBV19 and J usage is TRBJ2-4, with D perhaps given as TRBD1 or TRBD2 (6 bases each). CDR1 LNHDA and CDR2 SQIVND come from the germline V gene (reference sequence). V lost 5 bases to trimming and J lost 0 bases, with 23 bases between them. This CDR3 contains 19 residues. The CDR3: CASSPTVGGSVLAKNIQYF. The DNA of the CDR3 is TGTGCCAGTAGTCCTACGGTAGGGGGGTCGGTCCTAGCCAAAAACATTCAGTACTTC. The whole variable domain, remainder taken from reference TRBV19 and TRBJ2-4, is DGGITQSPKYLFRKEGQNVTLSCEQNLNHDAMYWYRQDPGQGLRLIYYSQIVNDFQKGDIAEGYSVSREKKESFPLTVTSAQKNPTAFYLCASSPTVGGSVLAKNIQYFGAGTRLSVL.